The TCR beta chain under discussion was sequenced for a study of cytomegalovirus exposure and HLA in healthy donors (dated by TCRdb to between 2016 and 2019). As for the study more broadly: An earlier analysis of 587 of the donors reported under 300 Gb of sequence data and roughly 120 million unique TCR beta sequences obtained from 150 million to 200 million T cells. The aim of the study was to test whether cataloging public T cell receptors could identify signatures of past pathogen exposure. An early release that covered roughly 600 HLA-typed donors contained around 300 gigabases of sequencing data and tens of millions of unique TCR sequences. All discovery cohort repertoires had been generated on a single sequencing platform. Class I and class II HLA loci were covered by the typing at four-digit resolution. The T cell repertoires of 666 subjects were profiled by immunosequencing and related to cytomegalovirus serostatus. To decide whether each TCR beta V gene segment behaved as functional or pseudogenic, an earlier analysis of approximately 590 of the donors relied on high-throughput TCR beta sequencing. A separate validation cohort of approximately 130 different subjects was used in addition to the roughly 620-subject first cohort. On average, around 240,000 unique TCR beta nucleotide sequences were sequenced per donor among a few hundred genotyped donors of the cohort, with around 19% of those sequences being non-productive. Because of strong linkage in the cohort, roughly five DR-DQ haplotypes were treated as single units for association and clustering. Of the approximately 370 genotyped donors, 80% to 90% were placed in the genetic ancestry cluster associated with self-reported Caucasian donors. Typing coverage differed by locus: A, B, C, DRB1 and DQB1 were typed in about 629-640 donors, DQA1 in roughly 510, DPA1 in 600 to 610, and DPB1 in 472. To study patterns of TCR occurrence, a later analysis re-analyzed previously published TCR beta repertoires from 700 or so donors and added high-resolution HLA genotyping. Donor age, sex, ethnicity and CMV serostatus were compiled alongside the repertoire data. Rather than drawing on any new phenotypic data, the later analysis identified candidate immune exposures from TCR beta sequences and the way those sequences occurred across donors. In a later genetic analysis, genome-wide SNP genotypes for about three fifths of the roughly 670 donors were used, and that subset was treated as a discovery cohort. To predict cytomegalovirus infection status, the study brought together high-throughput TCR immunosequencing, statistical association of individual TCRs with disease status, and machine learning. Broader findings and caveats from the paper: The study gave a list of some 150 TCR beta chains associated with cytomegalovirus. A further reported finding was that TCR beta sequences accurately predicted the HLA-A and HLA-B alleles for most subjects in the first cohort. Correlated functional status among segregating V segments might be attributable to linkage disequilibrium, but an unknown experimental factor could not be ruled out. A later analysis associated about 18,000 TCR beta sequences with specific HLA alleles at a false discovery rate of 0.05. In a later analysis, HLA-associated TCR beta chains showed more clonal expansion and lower generation probabilities than non-associated chains that were equally common. In a later analysis, several top co-occurrence clusters were reported to appear linked to parvovirus B19, influenza, CMV and Epstein-Barr virus. When HLA alleles, especially DR and DQ, strongly co-occurred, attributing TCR associations to individual alleles was difficult. Sequencing depth was assumed to be roughly uniform across donors in the presence/absence analyses, though that assumption may not hold. Some IMGT-functional V segments, including TRBV6-2 and TRBV6-3, could not be distinguished by the 87-base-pair reads and were therefore excluded. In an earlier analysis of 500 to 650 of the donors, most TCR beta V segments appeared in productive rearrangements about 87% or about 30% of the time, broadly matching IMGT annotations. A later analysis found that TCR association rates varied across HLA loci, with DRB1 alleles showing the most associated TCRs and HLA-C alleles the fewest. In a later analysis, most CMV-associated TCR beta chains were found to appear HLA-restricted, with HLA associations seemingly driven largely by CMV exposure. The authors suggested that the approach could potentially be generalized to other disease states and immunological phenotypes. Because HLA typing was missing for some donors at each locus, association tests included only the typed subset. Compared with the approximately 670-donor mean, donors in an Asian-associated ancestry cluster had fewer N-insertions in productive TCRs, according to a later genetic analysis. Across donors, most TCR sequences were observed very rarely, whereas some public TCRs were present in many individuals. A cluster of highly shared sequence variants was judged likely to be a technical artifact of the sequencing pipeline. Because counts were too low, seventeen rarely observed V segments, including chromosome 9 orphons, were excluded from the earlier analysis of 587 of the donors. In a later genetic analysis, a missense DCLRE1C variant was associated with V-gene and J-gene trimming of TCR beta chains, and the association was replicated in an independent cohort. The classifier was reported to diagnose cytomegalovirus status with high specificity and sensitivity in both the original and validation cohorts. For the cohort, immune exposure information was limited to CMV serostatus. This cohort had only TCR beta chains sequenced, and the lack of alpha or paired-chain data limited which features could be detected. In vitro tests confirmed that a few of the cytomegalovirus-associated TCR beta chains recognize cytomegalovirus antigens.

A remark on this clone: Its antigen is not yet known. No much larger clone is present one base from it, and per-base qualities are unavailable.

The cohort consisted of some 670 healthy bone marrow donors. At the time of sampling, every cohort member was nominally healthy, though immune exposures that went unrecorded were likely present. The donor tested CMV seronegative, placing the donor among the 300 to 450 seronegative members of the cohort. A peripheral blood sample was provided by each donor, and peripheral blood mononuclear cells were used for TCR beta sequencing. Genomic DNA was extracted from the blood cell samples with the Qiagen DNeasy Blood Extraction Kit. V is pruned by 3 bases and J by 8 bases, leaving 5 bases of the junction without a gene match. CDR1 and CDR2 are drawn from the germline V gene: KGHSH, LQKENI. The CDR3 holds 15 amino acids from the cysteine to the phenylalanine. Just the 45-base CDR3 DNA is kept, in frame starting at base 1. Libraries were built with the immunoSEQ multiplex PCR assay. The multiplex PCR relied on a mix of 60 forward primers for TCR Vbeta segments and 13 reverse primers for TCR Jbeta segments. The CDR3 region of rearranged TCR beta genes was amplified from genomic DNA with a multiplex PCR assay. The amplified TCR beta libraries were sequenced on the Illumina HiSeq System as 87-base-pair reads. Per the original workflow: Across the 666 repertoires, a later analysis counted some 80 million unique TCR beta chains, some 11 million of which were shared by at least two donors. To remove PCR and sequencing errors, raw reads were error-corrected and collapsed into unique sequences using a nearest-neighbor algorithm that merged closely related sequences. To assign V, D and J gene segments, CDR3 sequences were aligned to IMGT reference sequences. Each retained sequence needed at least a six-nucleotide match to both a V gene segment and a J gene segment. A rearrangement counted as productive if the CDR3 had no stop codons and remained in frame with V and J, and every other rearrangement counted as non-productive. Following IMGT convention, CDR3 was defined as the stretch from the second conserved V-encoded cysteine up to the conserved J-encoded phenylalanine. The earlier analysis of 500 to 750 of the donors excluded any sequence lacking an unambiguous match to a single V gene segment. An earlier analysis of 500 to 700 of the donors classified V segments as functional when productive rearrangements were above 56.7% and as segregating when the standard deviation between donors was above 5%. A statistical classification framework was built for diagnosing cytomegalovirus status from the catalog of TCR beta chain sequences. V and J gene assignment, in a later analysis, came from comparing TCR nucleotide sequences with IMGT/GENE-DB human TR gene sequences. The TCRdist pipeline was used in a later analysis to assign CDR3 sequences and most-parsimonious VDJ recombination scenarios. In a later analysis, every TCR beta chain was defined by the combination of its CDR3 amino acid sequence and its V-gene family, and reads without a unique V-gene family were dropped. To address suspected cross-contamination and a sequencing artifact, a later analysis removed 550 to 750 highly shared, low-generation-probability nucleotide sequences. In a later analysis, a clonal expansion index was calculated for each public chain from normalized within-repertoire ranks of inferred template counts. In a later analysis, generation probabilities were computed using a VDJ recombination model fitted to out-of-frame rearrangements, and the results were checked against IGoR. A later analysis scored TCR-TCR, TCR-HLA and TCR-CMV co-occurrence with hypergeometric tests, applying a repertoire-size bias correction to TCR pairs. To estimate false discovery rates, a later analysis permuted the HLA or CMV assignments 20 times. In a later analysis, co-occurring TCRs were grouped using DBSCAN, and TCRdist sequence similarity was added for clustering within HLA-allele-positive subsets. Repertoires with fewer than 30,000 or more than 120,000 public chains, plus five repertoires with anomalous nucleotide sharing, were excluded from co-occurrence clustering. As stored in TCRdb, this immuneACCESS dataset retains in-frame rearrangements with V and J assigned. A fraction of the clones does not appear; measured against another copy, unresolved V genes explain less than half of the discrepancy, and the remainder lacks a known reason. The DNA gave D and trimming, while V, J and clone size come from that table. Present in this sample are 100,000 to 150,000 clones, 78% of which were seen just once. Jointly, the top ten make up around 2% of the sample.

The source of this sequence is a woman aged 40 to 50 in good health and CMV-seronegative. The chain couples TRBV18 to TRBJ1-6, and 9 junction bases match TRBD1. Material: PBMCs. Here is the DNA: TGTGCCAGCTCACCGTCCCGGGACAGGGATTCACCCCTCCACTTT. It translates as CASSPSRDRDSPLHF.